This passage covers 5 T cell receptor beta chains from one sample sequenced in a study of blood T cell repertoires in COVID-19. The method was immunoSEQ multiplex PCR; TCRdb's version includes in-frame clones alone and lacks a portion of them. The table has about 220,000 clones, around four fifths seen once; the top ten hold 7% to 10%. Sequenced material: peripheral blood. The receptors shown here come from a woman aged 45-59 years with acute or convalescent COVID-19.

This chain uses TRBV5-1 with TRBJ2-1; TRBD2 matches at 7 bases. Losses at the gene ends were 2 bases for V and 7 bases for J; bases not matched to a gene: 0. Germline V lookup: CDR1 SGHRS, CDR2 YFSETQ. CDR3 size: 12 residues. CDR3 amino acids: CASSFSGNEQFF. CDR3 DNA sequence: TGCGCCAGCAGCTTTAGCGGGAATGAGCAGTTCTTC.

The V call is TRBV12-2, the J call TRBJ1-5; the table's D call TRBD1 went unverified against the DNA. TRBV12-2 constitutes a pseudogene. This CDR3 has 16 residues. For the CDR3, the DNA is TGTGCAAGTCGCTCCATCCGGGACAGGGTTCATCAGCCCCAGCATTTT. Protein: CASRSIRDRVHQPQHF.

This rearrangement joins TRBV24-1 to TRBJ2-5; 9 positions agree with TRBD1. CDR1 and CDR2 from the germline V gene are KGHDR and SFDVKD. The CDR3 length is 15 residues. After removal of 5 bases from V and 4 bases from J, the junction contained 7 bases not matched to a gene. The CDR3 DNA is TGTGCCACCAGTGCACTGACAGGGGGACCAGAGACCCAGTACTTC. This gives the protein CATSALTGGPETQYF.

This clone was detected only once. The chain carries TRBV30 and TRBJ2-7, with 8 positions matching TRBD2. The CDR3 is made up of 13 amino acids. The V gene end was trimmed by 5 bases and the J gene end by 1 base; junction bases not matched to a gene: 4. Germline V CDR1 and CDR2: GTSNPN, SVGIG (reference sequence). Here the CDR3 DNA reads TGTGCCTGGCAAGCGGGAGTGTCCTACGAGCAGTACTTC. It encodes CAWQAGVSYEQYF.

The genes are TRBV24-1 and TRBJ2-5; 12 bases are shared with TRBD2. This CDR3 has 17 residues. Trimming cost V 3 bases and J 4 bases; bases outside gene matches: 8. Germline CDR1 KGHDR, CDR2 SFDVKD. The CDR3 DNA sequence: TGTGCCACCAGTGATCGATTTCCGGGACTAGCGGGAGAGACCCAGTACTTC. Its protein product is CATSDRFPGLAGETQYF.